This TCR beta chain was profiled in a study of T cell repertoires in cytomegalovirus infection. Study at large: It was recently identified HLA-C-restricted and well-studied HLA-B-restricted CMV epitopes that the study used. It was the public TCR beta signatures that indicated both CMV infection and matching HLA type.

Only a few counts were recorded for this clonotype. What it binds is unknown. Germline V gene data show CDR1 as LNHDA and CDR2 as SQIVND (reference sequence). Trimming pared 5 bases from V and 0 bases from J, leaving 4 bases between. This CDR3 spans 13 amino acids. One entry per CDR3 protein results from TCRdb running MiXCR on the reads. The data show some 270,000 distinct CDR3 sequences, 22% seen once. Study outcomes and limitations: Carriage of CMV together with the relevant HLA was identifiable through cumulative public TCR beta family frequency. CMV-specific TCR beta clonotypes restricted by HLA-C dominated the ex vivo response.

This receptor was obtained from a human donor in good health (CMV status not recorded). Some clones in this sample may be carry-over from other donors' samples. The sample here was cultured PBMCs, taken from culture after CMV antigen stimulation. The chain uses TRBV19 and TRBJ2-2; D gene uncertain. CDR3 sequence: CASSPSNTGELFF. In DNA, the CDR3 is TGTGCCAGTAGTCCATCGAACACCGGGGAGCTGTTTTTT.